This entry describes one T cell receptor (beta chain). This entry is derived from a study of blood T cell repertoires in COVID-19. The germline gives CDR1 MNHEY, CDR2 SVGAGI. This CDR3 has 13 residues. V lost 11 bases and J lost 4; bases outside the gene matches: 4. The repertoire was sequenced with immunoSEQ multiplex PCR; TCRdb's copy has only in-frame clones and lacks some. The data contain about 200,000 clones, around three quarters of them singletons. The V gene is TRBV6-5, the J gene TRBJ1-6; 8 bases line up with TRBD1. The specimen was peripheral blood. This receptor was obtained from a woman aged 70 to 79 with acute or convalescent COVID-19. This chain's CDR3 is CASQGEYNSPLHF. The DNA for the CDR3 is TGTGCCTCACAGGGGGAGTATAATTCACCCCTCCACTTT.